The source of this TCR beta chain is a study of T cell responses to AZD1222 COVID-19 vaccine. Germline values: CDR1 SGHTS, CDR2 YDEGEE. V lost 1 base, J lost 0 bases, and 9 bases lay in between. CDR3 length: 15 amino acids. A note on this clone: The antigen remains unidentified.

Findings of the study overall: The breadth and depth of Spike-specific TCRs increased once two AZD1222 doses had been given. Targeting of unmutated variant regions was reportedly seen in nearly half of spike-specific TCRs. There were mostly white British donors and more females than males, and clonal diversity was possibly underestimated.

Sequencing was performed with immunoSEQ multiplex PCR; in TCRdb, only in-frame clones are kept and a portion is missing. This table holds around 100,000 clones, roughly 87% found once. This sample comprised peripheral blood, obtained on day 0 of AZD1222 vaccination. The TCR comes from an adult in good health. The rearrangement joins TRBV5-8 to TRBJ2-3; D is ambiguous. The chain's CDR3 is CASSLYESSTDTQYF. CDR3 nucleotide sequence: TGTGCCAGCAGCTTGTACGAGTCTAGCACAGATACGCAGTATTTT.